Following are 26 T cell receptor beta chains from one sample sequenced in a study of stem cell transplantation in POMP-related autoinflammatory disease (dated by TCRdb to the early 2020s). Per the publication, the time point label means: before hematopoietic stem cell transplant. The method was the immunoSEQ multiplex PCR assay. This is the immuneACCESS table as TCRdb keeps it, with only in-frame sequences that have V and J called. A part of the clones is gone; compared with another copy, unresolved V genes explain less than half, and the rest is unexplained. The table for this sample lists more than 20,000 clones; 82% of them were counted only once. The ten largest clonotypes hold about 2.3% of the sample. The sequencing here drew on CD4+ T cells from PBMCs, taken before stem cell transplantation. Receptors were obtained from a human donor with POMP-related autoinflammation and immune dysregulation (PRAID).

The rearrangement uses TRBV6-1 and TRBJ2-6; no clear D. Germline V lookup: CDR1 MNHNS, CDR2 SASEGT. The CDR3 length is 15 residues. V was cut by 2 bases and J by 0 bases, with 5 bases left in between. CDR3 sequence reads: CASSESLSGANVLTF. The CDR3 DNA reads as TGTGCCAGCAGTGAAAGCCTCTCTGGGGCCAACGTCCTGACTTTC.

The chain combines TRBV5-4 with TRBJ2-1; TRBD1 matches at 8 bases. The CDR3 runs 17 residues. V was pared by 2 bases and J by 0 bases, with 7 bases of the junction left unmatched. Germline CDR1 and CDR2: SGHNT and YYREEE (reference sequence). CDR3 DNA sequence: TGTGCCAGCAGCTTTGGACAGGGAACTAGCTCCTACAATGAGCAGTTCTTC. This codes for CASSFGQGTSSYNEQFF.

The chain is built from TRBV2 and TRBJ2-3; possible D gene TRBD2, 5 bases. Trimming left V 9 bases short and J 4 bases short, with 14 bases between. This CDR3 is 13 amino acids long. Per the germline V gene, CDR1 is SNHLY and CDR2 is FYNNEI. The CDR3, as DNA: TGTGCCAGTAAATTCGCGGGCCCAGATACGCAGTATTTT. Translated, it gives CASKFAGPDTQYF.

The rearrangement links TRBV18 to TRBJ1-1, with D possibly TRBD1 on 5 matching bases. Trimming pared 4 bases from V and 5 bases from J, leaving 23 bases between. The CDR3 contains 17 residues. In germline, CDR1 is KGHSH, CDR2 LQKENI. CDR3 nucleotide sequence: TGTGCCAGCTCACTCGGGGACCGCCCCCCCGACGTGACTGAAGCTTTCTTT. Its translation is CASSLGDRPPDVTEAFF.

This clone turned up a few times. The rearrangement joins TRBV5-6 to TRBJ1-5; D call uncertain. The CDR3 loop spans 14 amino acids. The ends were cut back, 0 bases at V and 3 bases at J, with 7 bases in the middle. Germline values: CDR1 SGHDT, CDR2 YYEEEE. The CDR3 DNA sequence: TGTGCCAGCAGCTTGGGTCAAACCAATCAGCCCCAGCATTTT. The encoded protein is CASSLGQTNQPQHF.

This clone came up a few times. The J gene is TRBJ2-7, the V gene TRBV5-1, with TRBD2 identical over 10 bases. Trimming cost V 0 bases and J 2 bases; bases outside gene matches: 8. The CDR3 consists of 17 residues. The germline V gene encodes CDR1 SGHRS and CDR2 YFSETQ. The CDR3 nucleotides read TGCGCCAGCAGCTTGGCCCCTAGCGGGGGAAAGGCCTACGAGCAGTACTTC. This encodes CASSLAPSGGKAYEQYF.

CDR3 nucleotide sequence: TGTGCCAGCAGCTTCGGGGGGCAGCCCTACGAGCAGTACTTC. It yields the protein CASSFGGQPYEQYF. The chain joins TRBV7-9 to TRBJ2-7; weak D call: TRBD2 (7 bases). In germline, CDR1 is SEHNR, CDR2 FQNEAQ (reference sequence). The CDR3 runs to 14 residues. The V end was cut by 3 bases, the J end by 2 bases, with 11 bases between.

The chain joins TRBV19 to TRBJ1-3; 7 bases match TRBD1. J lost 3 bases, V lost 6 bases, and 8 bases had no gene match. The CDR3 is 15 residues long. Germline CDR1 LNHDA, CDR2 SQIVND (reference sequence). CDR3 loop: CASRRQGDSGNTIYF. The CDR3 region has the DNA TGTGCCAGTAGACGACAGGGAGACAGTGGAAACACCATATATTTT. Variable domain in full (rest from reference TRBV19 and TRBJ1-3): DGGITQSPKYLFRKEGQNVTLSCEQNLNHDAMYWYRQDPGQGLRLIYYSQIVNDFQKGDIAEGYSVSREKKESFPLTVTSAQKNPTAFYLCASRRQGDSGNTIYFGEGSWLTVV.

The J gene is TRBJ2-5, the V gene TRBV5-6; D might be TRBD1 or TRBD2, each matching 6 bases. The germline CDR1 and CDR2 sequences are SGHDT and YYEEEE. CDR3 length: 16 amino acids. Trimming left V 1 base short and J 1 base short, with 14 bases between. CDR3 sequence: CASSLLLGGFQETQYF. CDR3 DNA: TGTGCCAGCAGCTTGTTGTTGGGGGGCTTCCAAGAGACCCAGTACTTC.

The rearrangement joins TRBV6-5 to TRBJ2-7, with D tentatively TRBD2 (5 bases). Germline lookup yields CDR1 MNHEY and CDR2 SVGAGI. V lost 0 bases and J lost 7, with 16 bases in between. The CDR3 consists of 15 residues. This CDR3 is CASSYSGLGPGEQYF. The CDR3 DNA sequence: TGTGCCAGCAGTTACTCTGGACTGGGCCCGGGGGAGCAGTACTTC.

The chain combines TRBV2 with TRBJ1-1; D gene ambiguous. The CDR3 is 15 residues long. CDR1 and CDR2 (germline): SNHLY, FYNNEI. Trimming left V 3 bases short and J 0 bases short, with 11 bases between. The CDR3 region is CASSDRPRMNTEAFF. For the CDR3, the DNA is TGTGCCAGCAGTGACCGACCCCGTATGAACACTGAAGCTTTCTTT.

This chain joins TRBV11-2 and TRBJ2-1, with 7 positions matching TRBD2. This CDR3 has 16 amino acids. The trim removed 1 base at V and 10 bases at J, leaving 13 bases unmatched. The germline gives CDR1 SGHAT, CDR2 FQNNGV. CDR3 amino acids: CASSLAGGGSRREQFF. The CDR3 DNA reads TGTGCCAGCAGCTTAGCTGGGGGGGGATCCCGAAGAGAGCAGTTCTTC.

The rearrangement links TRBV5-1 to TRBJ1-1; D not certain. Trimming shortened V by 2 bases and J by 1 base, and 9 bases separated the two germline ends. Germline V gives CDR1 SGHRS, CDR2 YFSETQ. The length of the CDR3 is 14 residues. The CDR3 spells CASSFRSGNTEAFF. The CDR3 coding sequence is TGCGCCAGCAGCTTCCGTTCGGGGAACACTGAAGCTTTCTTT.

V gene TRBV27 combines with J gene TRBJ1-6; the match to TRBD1 covers 7 bases. The CDR3 runs 15 residues. CDR1 is MNHEY, CDR2 SMNVEV, per germline (reference sequence). Unmatched junction bases numbered 7, after V lost 4 bases and J lost 7 bases. Here the CDR3 DNA reads TGTGCCAGCAGTTCCGGGACAGCCCTAAATTCACCCCTCCACTTT. Its translation: CASSSGTALNSPLHF.

V usage is TRBV30 and J usage is TRBJ1-5; 9 bases agree with TRBD1. V lost 2 bases to trimming and J lost 5 bases; unmatched junction nucleotides: 4. CDR1 and CDR2 (germline): GTSNPN, SVGIG (reference sequence). CDR3 length: 14 amino acids. CDR3 region: CAWSSGTGHQPQHF. The CDR3, as DNA: TGTGCCTGGAGTTCCGGGACAGGGCATCAGCCCCAGCATTTT.

J is TRBJ2-1 and V is TRBV11-2; perhaps TRBD2 as D (6 bases). The CDR3 consists of 15 residues. The V gene's germline CDR1 is SGHAT and CDR2 FQNNGV. The V and J ends lost 5 bases and 5 bases respectively, with 16 bases between them. This CDR3 reads CASSKTPTSHNEQFF. In DNA, the CDR3 is TGTGCCAGCAGCAAGACCCCCACTAGCCACAATGAGCAGTTCTTC.

This clone was picked up a small number of times. V is TRBV18 and J is TRBJ2-2, with D maybe TRBD1 (6 bases). This CDR3 spans 14 amino acids. Germline CDR1 reads KGHSH; CDR2 reads LQKENI. V was clipped by 10 bases and J by 0 bases, with 12 bases between them. CDR3 in amino acids: CATSRTANTGELFF. The CDR3 DNA is TGTGCCACCTCTAGGACAGCGAACACCGGGGAGCTGTTTTTT.

This clone was recorded a few times. This sequence joins TRBV27 and TRBJ2-7; TRBD2 is a possible D gene (5 bases). This CDR3 region has 15 residues. Germline loops: CDR1 MNHEY, CDR2 SMNVEV (reference sequence). Trimming removed 2 bases from V and 5 bases from J, with 16 bases in between. CDR3 nucleotide sequence: TGTGCCAGCAGTTTAACCCCACGAGGGATCAACGAGCAGTACTTC. Protein: CASSLTPRGINEQYF.

The genes are TRBV4-1 and TRBJ2-7, with TRBD1 identical over 8 bases. V dropped 8 bases and J dropped 6; count of bases not matched to a gene: 9. There are 13 residues in the CDR3. Looked up from germline, CDR1 is MGHRA and CDR2 is YSYEKL. CDR3 in amino acids: CASSWTRGLEQYF. The CDR3 nucleotides are TGCGCCAGCTCCTGGACCAGGGGGCTCGAGCAGTACTTC.

This chain connects TRBV2 to TRBJ2-7, with a weak D call TRBD1 (6 bases). V was trimmed by 6 bases and J by 4 bases, leaving 16 bases between them. Germline V gene data show CDR1 as SNHLY and CDR2 as FYNNEI. CDR3 size: 14 residues. The CDR3 DNA sequence: TGTGCCAGCAGCCGGACTCTCACAGGGTACGAGCAGTACTTC. Translating it yields CASSRTLTGYEQYF.

The chain couples TRBV6-5 to TRBJ1-6; TRBD1 is a possible D gene (6 bases). The V and J ends lost 1 base and 10 bases respectively, with 11 bases between them. The CDR3 length is 14 residues. Germline CDR1 reads MNHEY; CDR2 reads SVGAGI. The CDR3 nucleotides are TGTGCCAGCAGTTACTTGCAGGGGTGGTCACCCCTCCACTTT. Amino acids: CASSYLQGWSPLHF.

The CDR3 region is CASSWDPSSGNTIYF. In DNA, the CDR3 is TGTGCCAGCAGCTGGGACCCTAGCTCTGGAAACACCATATATTTT. The chain uses TRBV5-8 and TRBJ1-3; TRBD1 is a possible D gene (5 bases). V lost 3 bases and J lost 0, with 10 bases in between. The germline gives CDR1 SGHTS, CDR2 YDEGEE. The CDR3 runs 15 residues.

The chain recombines TRBV1 with TRBJ2-1; the table names TRBD2, a call not compared with the DNA. TRBV1 is listed as a pseudogene. This CDR3 spans 21 amino acids. The CDR3 coding sequence is TGCACCAGCAGCCAAGCTCGGGTTAATTGGACTAGCGGGGTCTGGAGGAATGAGCAGTTCTTC. Translated: CTSSQARVNWTSGVWRNEQFF.

V is TRBV19 and J is TRBJ2-7, with D perhaps TRBD1 (6 bases). The germline V gene has CDR1 LNHDA and CDR2 SQIVND (reference sequence). This CDR3 has 15 amino acids. V shed 5 bases and J shed 2 bases, with 16 bases lying between them. The CDR3 spells CASSPREGTTYEQYF. CDR3 DNA sequence: TGTGCCAGTAGTCCCCGAGAAGGGACAACCTACGAGCAGTACTTC.

In regard to this clone: An end of the junction differs from the germline gene, which may be a read error. The chain joins TRBV28 to TRBJ1-1; D unresolved. CDR3 length: 12 amino acids. Germline CDR1 is MDHEN and CDR2 is SYDVKM. The CDR3 DNA follows: TGCCTCGCCGGGAGGGTCAACACTGAAGCTTTCTTT. Amino acids: CLAGRVNTEAFF.

The chain carries TRBV18 and TRBJ2-7, with D possibly matching TRBD1 (6 bases). This CDR3 is 14 amino acids long. V was pared by 2 bases and J by 1 base, with 9 bases between. The germline V gene has CDR1 KGHSH and CDR2 LQKENI. DNA of the CDR3: TGTGCCAGCTCACCAGAGACAGGATCCTACGAGCAGTACTTC. Amino acid sequence: CASSPETGSYEQYF.